This TCR beta chain originates from a study of T cell responses to AZD1222 COVID-19 vaccine. Study-wide results and caveats: Regions 160-218 and 743-854 held dominance among vaccine-associated CD4 TCRs, which spanned spike. Mostly white British, mostly female donors; authors suggested clonal diversity may be underestimated.

Germline V lookup: CDR1 SGHVS, CDR2 FQNEAQ. V lost 5 bases and J lost 2, with 16 bases in between. This CDR3 comprises 15 residues. Produced via immunoSEQ multiplex PCR; TCRdb's table is partial and in-frame only. The sample lists about 76,000 clones, over 75% seen once, with approximately 10% in the top ten. As to this clone: What it recognizes is unknown.

The sample was peripheral blood, taken on day 0 of AZD1222 vaccination. The receptor comes from an adult in good health. The V call is TRBV7-8, the J call TRBJ2-7; a weak D match, TRBD2 (5 bases). CDR3 in DNA: TGTGCCAGCAGCCCGACTTCCCCCGGGGCCTACGAGCAGTACTTC. Translating it yields CASSPTSPGAYEQYF.